The entry that follows covers one T cell receptor (beta chain) sequence. This sample stems from a study of blood T cell repertoires in COVID-19. Turning to the study itself: Researchers got acute and convalescent COVID-19 samples from the United States, Italy and Spain. The cDNA or gDNA used as material had been derived from T cells, B-cell-depleted T cells, or PBMCs.

Study processing details: From reference gene primer amplification, estimates of nucleated cell counts were derived. Data came from immunoSEQ multiplex PCR; TCRdb stores just in-frame clones and leaves some out. V, J and clone size reflect that table, while D and trimming were determined from the DNA. The data show about 88,000 clones, more than 90% seen once. The receptor was isolated from a man aged 60-69 years with acute or convalescent COVID-19. Material: peripheral blood.

CDR3 sequence (DNA): TGTGCCAGCAGTGAATCGCGGTATTTCAATGAGCAGTTCTTC. Translation: CASSESRYFNEQFF. V and J are TRBV25-1 and TRBJ2-1; D is undetermined. This CDR3 is 14 amino acids long. Germline values: CDR1 MGHDK, CDR2 SYGVNS. V lost 1 base and J 6 bases, leaving 10 bases between the germline ends.